The 25 T cell receptor beta chains below come from one sample, sequenced in a study of blood T cell repertoires in COVID-19. Only in-frame clones appear in the TCRdb table, and some are missing; sequencing was by immunoSEQ multiplex PCR. The repertoire holds 200,000 to 250,000 clones, with 70% to 90% as singletons. Sequences were obtained from peripheral blood. The receptor set was obtained from a woman between 65 and 79 years old with COVID-19, enrolled during active disease.

This clone was seen a few times. The chain uses TRBV7-9 and TRBJ2-2; D is possibly TRBD2 (6 bases). Germline-derived CDR1 and CDR2 are SEHNR and FQNEAQ (reference sequence). The length of the CDR3 is 14 residues. The V end was cut by 2 bases, the J end by 4 bases, with 8 bases between. The CDR3 loop reads CASSLSSVTGELFF. CDR3 nucleotide sequence: TGTGCCAGCAGCTTATCTAGCGTCACCGGGGAGCTGTTTTTT.

The chain links TRBV6-1 to TRBJ1-2, with a weak D call TRBD1 (5 bases). The CDR3 contains 14 residues. The germline V and J ends were trimmed by 3 bases and 5 bases, with 13 bases remaining between them. Per germline, CDR1 MNHNS and CDR2 SASEGT. The chain's CDR3 is CASSDMAGIYGYTF. CDR3 sequence (DNA): TGTGCCAGCAGTGATATGGCAGGGATATATGGCTACACCTTC.

The chain is built from TRBV2 and TRBJ1-4; TRBD1 aligns across 8 bases. J was trimmed by 3 bases and V by 6 bases; bases with no gene match: 3. This CDR3 contains 14 residues. Germline V gene data show CDR1 as SNHLY and CDR2 as FYNNEI. As DNA, the CDR3 is TGTGCCAGCAGGAACAGGGGGTCTAATGAAAAACTGTTTTTT. This encodes CASRNRGSNEKLFF.

This rearrangement joins TRBV19 to TRBJ1-1, with 7 bases that match TRBD1. The CDR3 covers 13 residues. Germline V gives CDR1 LNHDA, CDR2 SQIVND (reference sequence). The trim removed 7 bases at V and 9 bases at J, leaving 11 bases unmatched. CDR3 protein: CASIRVGTEKAFF. Written as DNA, the CDR3 is TGTGCCAGTATAAGGGTTGGGACAGAGAAAGCTTTCTTT.

This clone was seen a few times. This sequence joins TRBV19 and TRBJ1-5; 9 bases line up with TRBD1. Germline V lookup: CDR1 LNHDA, CDR2 SQIVND (reference sequence). The CDR3 totals 14 residues. The junction had 3 bases not matched to a gene; V was cut back by 4 bases and J by 5 bases. CDR3 in DNA: TGTGCCAGTAGTAACAGACAGGGGGATCAGCCCCAGCATTTT. Translated: CASSNRQGDQPQHF.

V usage is TRBV14 and J usage is TRBJ1-4, with 7 bases aligning to TRBD1. Germline V gene sequence: CDR1 SGHDN, CDR2 FVKESK. With 4 bases clipped from V and 4 bases from J, the junction kept 6 bases outside the gene matches. The CDR3 totals 15 residues. In DNA, the CDR3 is TGTGCCAGCAGCCCTCAGGGGGAGAATAATGAAAAACTGTTTTTT. It yields the protein CASSPQGENNEKLFF.

The rearrangement joins TRBV19 to TRBJ1-1; D may be TRBD1 (6 bases). The CDR3 sequence is 15 residues long. V lost 7 bases, J lost 2 bases, and 17 bases lay in between. Germline CDR1 LNHDA, CDR2 SQIVND (reference sequence). The CDR3 is CASKTLNRDNTEAFF. The CDR3 DNA sequence: TGTGCCAGTAAGACCTTAAACAGGGATAACACTGAAGCTTTCTTT.

V and J are TRBV5-1 and TRBJ2-1, with a weak D call TRBD1 (7 bases). Per germline, CDR1 SGHRS and CDR2 YFSETQ. The CDR3 has 14 amino acids. Trimming left V 4 bases short and J 8 bases short, with 16 bases between. CDR3: CASSAGQRQDEQFF. The DNA for the CDR3 is TGCGCCAGCAGCGCGGGACAGAGGCAGGATGAGCAGTTCTTC.

V usage is TRBV5-6 and J usage is TRBJ2-7; TRBD1 is a possible D gene (5 bases). The CDR3 consists of 18 residues. Germline CDR1 SGHDT, CDR2 YYEEEE. V lost 2 bases and J lost 0, with 21 bases in between. This CDR3 reads CASSFLPDTLRSSYEQYF. The CDR3 region has the DNA TGTGCCAGCAGCTTTCTCCCGGACACCCTAAGGAGCTCCTACGAGCAGTACTTC. Full variable domain (rest looked up from reference TRBV5-6 and TRBJ2-7): DAGVTQSPTHLIKTRGQQVTLRCSPKSGHDTVSWYQQALGQGPQFIFQYYEEEERQRGNFPDRFSGHQFPNYSSELNVNALLLGDSALYLCASSFLPDTLRSSYEQYFGPGTRLTVT.

V usage is TRBV19 and J usage is TRBJ2-2; the match to TRBD1 covers 10 bases. J lost 6 bases, V lost 7 bases, and 2 bases had no gene match. The germline V gene encodes CDR1 LNHDA and CDR2 SQIVND (reference sequence). The CDR3 totals 13 residues. The CDR3: CASKGTGAGELFF. The CDR3 nucleotides read TGTGCCAGTAAGGGGACAGGGGCCGGGGAGCTGTTTTTT.

This chain joins TRBV9 and TRBJ2-2, with D possibly matching TRBD2 (6 bases). The CDR3 is 14 amino acids. The V end lost 4 bases, the J end lost 6 bases, and 13 bases lay between the germline ends. Per germline, CDR1 SGDLS and CDR2 YYNGEE. The CDR3 DNA follows: TGTGCCAGCAGCCCCCGGGACTTTCCCGGGGAGCTGTTTTTT. It codes for CASSPRDFPGELFF.

The chain combines TRBV25-1 with TRBJ1-1, with D uncertain. Trimming left V 1 base short and J 6 bases short, with 9 bases between. The CDR3 spans 13 residues. Germline CDR1 MGHDK, CDR2 SYGVNS. The CDR3 sequence is CASSELGTSEAFF. DNA for the CDR3: TGTGCCAGCAGTGAATTGGGCACTTCTGAAGCTTTCTTT.

The chain has TRBV9 and TRBJ2-1; TRBD2 matches at 10 bases. After removal of 0 bases from V and 6 bases from J, the junction contained 3 bases not matched to a gene. Germline assignment: CDR1 SGDLS and CDR2 YYNGEE. The CDR3 loop spans 15 amino acids. CDR3 residues: CASSVDLAGANEQFF. In nucleotides, the CDR3 is TGTGCCAGCAGCGTAGACCTAGCGGGAGCCAATGAGCAGTTCTTC.

This chain connects TRBV29-1 to TRBJ1-1; D gene ambiguous. The germline V gene has CDR1 SQVTM and CDR2 ANQGSEA. Deletions cut 7 bases from V and 2 bases from J, with 14 bases between. This CDR3 region has 13 residues. The CDR3 nucleotides read TGCAGCGCGGTCGGGGTGCGAAACACTGAAGCTTTCTTT. It encodes CSAVGVRNTEAFF.

The genes are TRBV2 and TRBJ2-1; 14 bases match TRBD2. CDR1 and CDR2 (germline): SNHLY, FYNNEI. The CDR3 contains 16 residues. Trimming cost V 6 bases and J 7 bases; bases outside gene matches: 8. In DNA form, the CDR3 reads TGTGCCAGCAGATACGGGGGACTAGCGGGAGAAAATGAGCAGTTCTTC. Translation: CASRYGGLAGENEQFF. Full variable domain (missing parts from reference TRBV2 and TRBJ2-1): EPEVTQTPSHQVTQMGQEVILRCVPISNHLYFYWYRQILGQKVEFLVSFYNNEISEKSEIFDDQFSVERPDGSNFTLKIRSTKLEDSAMYFCASRYGGLAGENEQFFGPGTRLTVL.

Note on this clone: Other nucleotide sequences from this sample produce the same CDR3. The chain has TRBV2 and TRBJ1-1, with 7 bases that match TRBD1. Germline assignment: CDR1 SNHLY and CDR2 FYNNEI. The CDR3 has 13 residues. With 6 bases clipped from V and 1 base from J, the junction kept 2 bases outside the gene matches. The CDR3 loop is CASRGQSNTEAFF. CDR3 coding DNA: TGTGCCAGCAGGGGACAGTCGAACACTGAAGCTTTCTTT.

This clone was observed once. The J gene is TRBJ2-7, the V gene TRBV7-9; 10 nucleotides agree with TRBD2. The CDR3 is 15 residues long. The trim removed 5 bases at V and 6 bases at J, leaving 10 bases unmatched. The germline CDR1 and CDR2 sequences are SEHNR and FQNEAQ (reference sequence). CDR3 loop: CASSRRLAGESEQYF. The CDR3 nucleotides read TGTGCCAGCAGCCGACGGCTAGCGGGAGAGTCCGAGCAGTACTTC.

In its sample, this clone was seen a few times. This sample includes further DNA sequences coding for the same CDR3. The rearrangement links TRBV19 to TRBJ1-5; D may be TRBD1 (5 bases). V lost 2 bases, J lost 7 bases, and 12 bases lay in between. The germline CDR1 and CDR2 sequences are LNHDA and SQIVND (reference sequence). The CDR3 spans 14 residues. The CDR3 loop is CASSIRQGGQPQHF. The CDR3 nucleotides are TGTGCCAGTAGTATACGGCAGGGAGGGCAGCCCCAGCATTTT.

This clone came up once. The chain combines TRBV29-1 with TRBJ2-1; weak D call: TRBD2 (6 bases). Between the trimmed V and J ends, which lost 7 bases and 1 base, there was a span of 17 bases. The germline gives CDR1 SQVTM, CDR2 ANQGSEA. This CDR3 contains 15 residues. The CDR3 DNA follows: TGCAGCGCGCATGGGACGGGGGAATCCTACAATGAGCAGTTCTTC. Amino acid sequence: CSAHGTGESYNEQFF.

The rearrangement joins TRBV9 to TRBJ1-6; a weak D match, TRBD1 (6 bases). The CDR3 has 15 residues. The V and J ends lost 3 bases and 4 bases respectively, with 11 bases between them. The germline gives CDR1 SGDLS, CDR2 YYNGEE. As DNA, the CDR3 is TGTGCCAGCAGCGCCCGGGACACTTATAATTCACCCCTCCACTTT. Protein sequence: CASSARDTYNSPLHF.

In its sample, this clone was seen a few times. The chain links TRBV9 to TRBJ1-2; the D is unclear. This CDR3 has 13 residues. Per germline, CDR1 SGDLS and CDR2 YYNGEE. V dropped 4 bases and J dropped 8 bases, with 15 bases sitting between them. The CDR3, as DNA: TGTGCCAGCAGCCCGAGAGAGGGCGGGGGCTACACCTTC. Its protein is CASSPREGGGYTF.

The chain joins TRBV25-1 to TRBJ1-1; a weak D match, TRBD1 (5 bases). The CDR3 runs 14 residues. Germline-derived CDR1 and CDR2 are MGHDK and SYGVNS. Trimming shortened V by 1 base and J by 3 bases, and 9 bases separated the two germline ends. The CDR3 bases are TGTGCCAGCAGTGAATTGGGGCCTTACACTGAAGCTTTCTTT. It translates to CASSELGPYTEAFF.

The rearrangement uses TRBV29-1 and TRBJ2-1; 8 bases match TRBD2. CDR3 length: 13 residues. V lost 7 bases and J lost 9; bases outside the gene matches: 11. Germline CDR1 reads SQVTM; CDR2 reads ANQGSEA. Written as DNA, the CDR3 is TGCAGCGGGAAACCCGGGACTAGTGGTGAGCAGTTCTTC. This gives the protein CSGKPGTSGEQFF.

V is TRBV7-9 and J is TRBJ1-2; tentative D call: TRBD1 (5 bases). CDR3 length equals 15 residues. Germline loops: CDR1 SEHNR, CDR2 FQNEAQ (reference sequence). Between the trimmed V and J ends, which lost 5 bases and 4 bases, there was a span of 17 bases. The CDR3 loop reads CASSPTSGSGYGYTF. The CDR3 nucleotides are TGTGCCAGCAGCCCAACCTCAGGGTCAGGCTATGGCTACACCTTC.

The gene calls are TRBV10-3 and TRBJ1-6; weak D call: TRBD1 (5 bases). Deletions cut 2 bases from V and 7 bases from J, with 12 bases between. Germline CDR1 is ENHRY and CDR2 is SYGVKD. The CDR3 spans 15 residues. The CDR3 coding sequence is TGTGCCATCAGTGAGGGGAGGGGAGGCAATTCACCCCTCCACTTT. It translates to CAISEGRGGNSPLHF.